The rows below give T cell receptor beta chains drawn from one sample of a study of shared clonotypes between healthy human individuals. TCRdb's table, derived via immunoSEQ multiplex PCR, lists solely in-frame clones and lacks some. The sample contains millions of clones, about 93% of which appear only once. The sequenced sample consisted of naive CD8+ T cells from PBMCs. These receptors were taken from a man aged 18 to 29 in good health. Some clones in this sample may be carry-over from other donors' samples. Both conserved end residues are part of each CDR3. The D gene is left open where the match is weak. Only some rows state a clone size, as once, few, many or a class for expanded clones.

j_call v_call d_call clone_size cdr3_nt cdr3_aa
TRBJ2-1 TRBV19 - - TGTGCCAGTAGTATTCTGGTTTTCAATGAGCAGTTCTTC CASSILVFNEQFF
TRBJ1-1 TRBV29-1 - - TGCAGCGCCGTGAAACCCCGGGCCACTCTAGAAGCTTTCTTT CSAVKPRATLEAFF
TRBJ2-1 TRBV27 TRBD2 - TGTGCCAGCAAGGCGGGAGGGCCCTACAATGAGCAGTTCTTC CASKAGGPYNEQFF
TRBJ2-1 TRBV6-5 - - TGTGCCAGCAGTTACTCGAATCCTCACGATGAGCAGTTCTTC CASSYSNPHDEQFF
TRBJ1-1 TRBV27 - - TGTGCCAGCAGTTGGGACGGGAACACTGAAGCTTTCTTT CASSWDGNTEAFF
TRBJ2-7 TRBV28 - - TGTGCCAGCAGTTTAAGGGGGGACTCCTACGAGCAGTACTTC CASSLRGDSYEQYF
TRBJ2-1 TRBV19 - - TGTGCCAGTCAATTAGAGGCCTTTGGGGATGAGCAGTTCTTC CASQLEAFGDEQFF
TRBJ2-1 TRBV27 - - TGTGCCAGCAGTCTACTTGGGGGGGAGCAGTTCTTC CASSLLGGEQFF
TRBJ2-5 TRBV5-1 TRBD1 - TGCGCCAGCAGCGAAGAGGGGGCGACAAGATGGGGCCTAGGAGAGACCCAGTACTTC CASSEEGATRWGLGETQYF
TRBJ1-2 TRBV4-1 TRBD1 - TGCGCCAGCAGCCAAGTGGGACAGGGGTACGGCTACACCTTC CASSQVGQGYGYTF
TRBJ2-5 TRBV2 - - TGTGCCAGCAGTGTTTCTTTGGGGTACCAAGAGACCCAGTACTTC CASSVSLGYQETQYF
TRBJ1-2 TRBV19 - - TGTGCCAGTAGTATATCAACGGGGGACGGCTACACCTTC CASSISTGDGYTF
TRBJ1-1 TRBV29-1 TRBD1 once TGCAGCGTAGGACAGGGCAAGGCTGAAGCTTTCTTT CSVGQGKAEAFF
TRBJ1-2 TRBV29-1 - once TGCAGCGTCCTTGGAACAGCTAACTATGGCTACACCTTC CSVLGTANYGYTF
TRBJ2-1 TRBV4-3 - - TGCGCCAGCAGCCAAGAAGGGCATCCTTACAATGAGCAGTTCTTC CASSQEGHPYNEQFF
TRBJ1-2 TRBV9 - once TGTGCCAGCAGCTATCGGGGGGCCAACTATGGCTACACCTTC CASSYRGANYGYTF
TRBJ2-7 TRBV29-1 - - TGCAGCGTTATCCTAGGGCAGGATCCCTACGAGCAGTACTTC CSVILGQDPYEQYF
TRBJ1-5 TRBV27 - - TGTGCCAGCAGTTTATCGCTAGAGAATAATCAGCCCCAGCATTTT CASSLSLENNQPQHF
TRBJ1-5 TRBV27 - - TGTGCCAGCAGTTTATTCGGAGGAGGGGTTGGGGAATATAGCAATCAGCCCCAGCATTTT CASSLFGGGVGEYSNQPQHF
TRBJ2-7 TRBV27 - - TGTGCCAGCAGTACGAGGACTCCTAGAGAGCAGTACTTC CASSTRTPREQYF
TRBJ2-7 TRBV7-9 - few TGTGCCAGCAGCTTAGCCGACACCCAGTACTTC CASSLADTQYF
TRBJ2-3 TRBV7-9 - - TGTGCCAGCAGCTGGGGCCCAGATACGCAGTATTTT CASSWGPDTQYF
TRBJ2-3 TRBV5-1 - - TGCGCCAGCAGTCTTGACAGAACCCGTAGCACAGATACGCAGTATTTT CASSLDRTRSTDTQYF
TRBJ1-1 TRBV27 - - TGTGCCAGCAGAACAGGGTCTGAAGCTTTCTTT CASRTGSEAFF
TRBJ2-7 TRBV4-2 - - TGTGCCAGCAGCCAAGATCATGAGACAGCACCCTACGAGCAGTACTTC CASSQDHETAPYEQYF
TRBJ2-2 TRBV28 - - TGTGCCAGCAGTTTTATCGACCCGAACGCCGGGGAGCTGTTTTTT CASSFIDPNAGELFF
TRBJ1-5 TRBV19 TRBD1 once TGTGCCAGTAGTTTGGGCGACAGGGGGGTGGTCAATCAGCCCCAGCATTTT CASSLGDRGVVNQPQHF
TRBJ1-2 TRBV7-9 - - TGTGCCAGCAGCGGCCGAGACAGCGGGGACTATGGCTACACCTTC CASSGRDSGDYGYTF
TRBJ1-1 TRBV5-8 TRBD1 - TGTGCCAGCAGAGGACAGGGCGTTTGGAACACTGAAGCTTTCTTT CASRGQGVWNTEAFF
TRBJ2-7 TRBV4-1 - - TGCGCCAGCAGCTCACAGGGCTCCGCCGGGACGATCTACGAGCAGTACTTC CASSSQGSAGTIYEQYF
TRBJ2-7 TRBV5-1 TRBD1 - TGCGCCAGCAGCGCCTGGGCAGGGGGCTCCTACGAGCAGTACTTC CASSAWAGGSYEQYF
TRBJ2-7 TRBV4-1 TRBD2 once TGCGCCAGCAGCCACGGGACTAGCGGGAGCTCCTACGAGCAGTACTTC CASSHGTSGSSYEQYF
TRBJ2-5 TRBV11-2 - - TGTGCCAGCAGCTTAGGAATCGAGTACCAAGAGACCCAGTACTTC CASSLGIEYQETQYF
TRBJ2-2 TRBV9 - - TGTGCCAGCAGCCAGCCCAGGGGCAGGGTGAGAGTCTCTGACGGGGAGCTGTTTTTT CASSQPRGRVRVSDGELFF
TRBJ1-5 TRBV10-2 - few TGCGCCAGCAGTGAGGGTAGCAATCAGCCCCAGCATTTT CASSEGSNQPQHF
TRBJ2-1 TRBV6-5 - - TGTGCCAGCATGGAGTTTGATGGCAAGCAGTTCTTC CASMEFDGKQFF
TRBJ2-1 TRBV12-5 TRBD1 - TGTGCTAGTGGTTTGGTACGGGGGACAGGGGACTTCAATGAGCAGTTCTTC CASGLVRGTGDFNEQFF
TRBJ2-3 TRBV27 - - TGTGCCAGCAGTTTAATTGCAGATACGCAGTATTTT CASSLIADTQYF
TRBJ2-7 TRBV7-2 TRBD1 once TGTGCCAGCAGCTTAGGGGACAGGGCGAAACAGTACTTC CASSLGDRAKQYF
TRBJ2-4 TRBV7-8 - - TGTGCCAGCAGCACGCTAAAGGGCGGGACTGCCATTCAGTACTTC CASSTLKGGTAIQYF
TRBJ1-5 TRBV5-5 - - TGTGCCAGCAGCTTTGGGGCGGACGGGCCCCAGCATTTT CASSFGADGPQHF